The 30 T cell receptor beta chains reported below all come from one sample, sequenced in a study of cytomegalovirus exposure and HLA in healthy donors. Amplification used 60 Vbeta primers and 13 Jbeta primers. Clones were sequenced by immunoSEQ multiplex PCR, and TCRdb holds only the in-frame ones, with some missing. The data show under 200,000 clones, about 85% seen once. Sequenced input: PBMCs. The receptors were sampled from a young man in good health and CMV-seropositive.

V usage is TRBV4-3 and J usage is TRBJ1-5; 7 nucleotides align to TRBD1. The trim removed 4 bases at V and 7 bases at J, leaving 7 bases unmatched. The CDR3 runs to 14 residues. Germline values: CDR1 LGHNA, CDR2 YSLEER. Here the CDR3 DNA reads TGCGCCAGCAGCCGACTCACAGGGGAACAGCCCCAGCATTTT. It is translated as CASSRLTGEQPQHF.

V and J are TRBV4-3 and TRBJ1-1; D may be TRBD1 (6 bases). The germline V and J ends were trimmed by 1 base and 7 bases, with 19 bases remaining between them. Looked up from germline, CDR1 is LGHNA and CDR2 is YSLEER. CDR3 length: 16 residues. This CDR3 is CASSQVFRGTRNEAFF. CDR3 nucleotide sequence: TGCGCCAGCAGCCAAGTTTTCAGGGGCACGAGGAATGAAGCTTTCTTT.

J is TRBJ2-1 and V is TRBV2; a weak D match, TRBD2 (7 bases). The germline V and J ends were trimmed by 8 bases and 7 bases, with 18 bases remaining between them. The CDR3 has 14 residues. Germline CDR1 SNHLY, CDR2 FYNNEI. The CDR3 DNA follows: TGTGCCAGCGCGGGGGCTTGGGGGGGAAATGAGCAGTTCTTC. Its protein product is CASAGAWGGNEQFF.

V gene TRBV28 combines with J gene TRBJ2-2; D call uncertain. Germline CDR1 and CDR2: MDHEN and SYDVKM. V was trimmed by 8 bases and J by 6 bases, leaving 13 bases between them. The CDR3 consists of 13 residues. CDR3 residues: CASGLVYPGELFF. The CDR3 DNA reads TGTGCCAGCGGTCTAGTCTATCCCGGGGAGCTGTTTTTT.

This chain uses TRBV29-1 with TRBJ2-7, with 7 nucleotides matching TRBD1. The V and J ends lost 6 bases and 2 bases, in that order; junction bases with no gene match: 4. The germline V gene has CDR1 SQVTM and CDR2 ANQGSEA. There are 12 residues in the CDR3. The CDR3 sequence: CSVQTGTYEQYV. For the CDR3, the DNA is TGCAGCGTACAGACAGGGACCTACGAGCAGTACGTC.

This sequence joins TRBV9 and TRBJ2-1, with 9 bases lining up with TRBD2. Trimming at V came to 4 bases and at J to 3 bases, leaving 5 bases not matched to a gene. CDR3 length: 15 amino acids. CDR1 and CDR2 (germline): SGDLS, YYNGEE. The CDR3 DNA reads as TGTGCCAGCAGCCCTAGCGGGGCCAACTACAATGAGCAGTTCTTC. Translated, it gives CASSPSGANYNEQFF.

This clone was observed a handful of times. This sequence joins TRBV7-9 and TRBJ1-4; D is undetermined. Germline V CDR1 and CDR2: SEHNR, FQNEAQ (reference sequence). The CDR3 covers 12 residues. Trimming removed 2 bases from V and 7 bases from J, with 5 bases in between. In DNA, the CDR3 is TGTGCCAGCAGCTTACTAAGTGAAAAACTGTTTTTT. Translating gives CASSLLSEKLFF.

The chain links TRBV5-1 to TRBJ2-1; D is perhaps TRBD2 (6 bases). This CDR3 is built from 16 residues. Trimming cost V 3 bases and J 4 bases, with 17 bases left between them. CDR1 and CDR2 (germline): SGHRS, YFSETQ. CDR3 sequence reads: CASSYLTGTSYNEQFF. CDR3 DNA sequence: TGCGCCAGCAGCTACTTAACCGGGACTTCTTACAATGAGCAGTTCTTC.

The chain couples TRBV6-6 to TRBJ1-2, with D uncertain. The length of the CDR3 is 12 residues. The V end lost 6 bases, the J end lost 1 base, and 6 bases lay between the germline ends. Per germline, CDR1 MNHNY and CDR2 SVGAGI (reference sequence). In nucleotides, the CDR3 is TGTGCCAGCAGCAGATTTAACTATGGCTACACCTTC. Encoded protein: CASSRFNYGYTF.

V and J are TRBV10-3 and TRBJ2-3; 9 bases align to TRBD2. This CDR3 contains 15 residues. The J segment lost 3 bases and the V segment lost 3 bases, leaving 4 bases of the junction unmatched. CDR1 is ENHRY, CDR2 SYGVKD, per germline. The CDR3 spells CAISDWREGTDTQYF. In DNA, the CDR3 is TGTGCCATCAGTGACTGGCGGGAGGGTACAGATACGCAGTATTTT.

This clone was detected once. Other DNA sequences in this sample translate to the same CDR3. CDR3 amino acids: CASSPGTGTYEQYF. CDR3 bases: TGTGCCAGCTCACCCGGGACAGGGACCTACGAGCAGTACTTC. The chain carries TRBV18 and TRBJ2-7; TRBD1 aligns across 9 bases. The germline gives CDR1 KGHSH, CDR2 LQKENI. This CDR3 contains 14 residues. V lost 3 bases to trimming and J lost 2 bases; unmatched junction nucleotides: 2. Based on the CDR3 plus reference TRBV18 and TRBJ2-7, the full variable domain is NAGVMQNPRHLVRRRGQEARLRCSPMKGHSHVYWYRQLPEEGLKFMVYLQKENIIDESGMPKERFSAEFPKEGPSILRIQQVVRGDSAAYFCASSPGTGTYEQYFGPGTRLTVT.

For this clone: Germline and junction disagree at one end, which may indicate a read error. V usage is TRBV6-5 and J usage is TRBJ2-3; 7 nucleotides line up with TRBD2. The CDR3 length is 15 residues. Germline CDR1 reads MNHEY; CDR2 reads SVGAGI. CDR3 sequence reads: CASSDSAGTTDTQYF. CDR3 nucleotides: TGTGCCAGCAGTGACTCAGCGGGAACCACAGATACGCAGTATTTT.

The chain couples TRBV11-2 to TRBJ2-3; 8 bases are a match to TRBD2. The V and J ends lost 2 bases and 6 bases, in that order; junction bases with no gene match: 13. In germline, CDR1 is SGHAT, CDR2 FQNNGV. This CDR3 has 17 residues. The CDR3 sequence is CASSLSSETSEQDTQYF. CDR3 DNA sequence: TGTGCCAGCAGCTTAAGCTCCGAGACTAGCGAGCAGGATACGCAGTATTTT.

The chain employs TRBV5-5 and TRBJ1-2; D gene ambiguous. Trimming removed 0 bases from V and 2 bases from J, with 5 bases in between. The CDR3 is 13 residues long. Germline V CDR1 and CDR2: SGHKS, YYEKEE (reference sequence). CDR3: CASSLGGNYGYTF. CDR3 DNA sequence: TGTGCCAGCAGCTTGGGAGGGAACTATGGCTACACCTTC.

V is TRBV10-3 and J is TRBJ2-3; 7 bases are shared with TRBD1. The V gene end was trimmed by 11 bases and the J gene end by 2 bases; junction bases not matched to a gene: 7. The CDR3 contains 13 residues. The germline CDR1 and CDR2 sequences are ENHRY and SYGVKD. The CDR3 coding sequence is TGTGCCGCAACCGGGACAGCCACAGATACGCAGTATTTT. It codes for CAATGTATDTQYF.

V usage is TRBV11-3 and J usage is TRBJ1-1; no firm D call. The V gene lost 3 bases and the J gene lost 4 bases, with 18 bases spanning the gap. From germline, CDR1 is SGHNT and CDR2 YENEEA. This CDR3 contains 16 residues. The CDR3 sequence: CASSFGTHSLVTEAFF. The CDR3 nucleotides are TGTGCCAGCAGCTTCGGAACGCACAGCCTGGTCACTGAAGCTTTCTTT.

This clone appeared a single time. V is TRBV30 and J is TRBJ2-5; 7 bases map to TRBD2. The trim removed 0 bases at V and 2 bases at J, leaving 9 bases unmatched. Germline-derived CDR1 and CDR2 are GTSNPN and SVGIG (reference sequence). This CDR3 contains 16 residues. The CDR3 nucleotides read TGTGCCTGGAGTGTATACACGGCTAGCGGACAAGAGACCCAGTACTTC. Encoded protein: CAWSVYTASGQETQYF.

The chain recombines TRBV18 with TRBJ1-4; D unclear. The V and J ends lost 1 base and 2 bases respectively, with 8 bases between them. This CDR3 is 15 amino acids long. Germline lookup yields CDR1 KGHSH and CDR2 LQKENI. The CDR3 loop is CASSPLGATNEKLFF. The DNA for the CDR3 is TGTGCCAGCTCACCACTGGGCGCCACTAATGAAAAACTGTTTTTT. Supplemented by reference TRBV18 and TRBJ1-4, the full variable domain reads NAGVMQNPRHLVRRRGQEARLRCSPMKGHSHVYWYRQLPEEGLKFMVYLQKENIIDESGMPKERFSAEFPKEGPSILRIQQVVRGDSAAYFCASSPLGATNEKLFFGSGTQLSVL.

The J gene is TRBJ1-1, the V gene TRBV6-5; no definite D call. Looked up from germline, CDR1 is MNHEY and CDR2 is SVGAGI. The V gene lost 4 bases and the J gene lost 0 bases, with 6 bases spanning the gap. This CDR3 contains 13 residues. The CDR3 coding sequence is TGTGCCAGCAGTTTACAGATGAACACTGAAGCTTTCTTT. This encodes CASSLQMNTEAFF.

The chain uses TRBV6-5 and TRBJ1-2; D gene uncertain. Germline CDR1 is MNHEY and CDR2 is SVGAGI. CDR3 length equals 11 residues. Trimming cost V 7 bases and J 8 bases, with 11 bases left between them. CDR3: CASTQGGGYTF. The CDR3 bases are TGTGCCAGCACCCAAGGAGGGGGCTACACCTTC.

CDR3 DNA: TGTGCCAGCAGCTTAACTAGCGGGGGCCAAGAGACCCAGTACTTC. Its translation: CASSLTSGGQETQYF. The chain combines TRBV7-9 with TRBJ2-5; 11 bases are shared with TRBD2. In germline, CDR1 is SEHNR, CDR2 FQNEAQ (reference sequence). CDR3 size: 15 residues. J gave up 1 base and V 2 bases, and 0 bases lay outside the gene matches.

The chain links TRBV2 to TRBJ1-5, with D possibly TRBD1 on 5 matching bases. Deletions cut 2 bases from V and 5 bases from J, with 10 bases between. The germline CDR1 and CDR2 sequences are SNHLY and FYNNEI. This CDR3 has 14 amino acids. The CDR3 spells CASSEYVQDQPQHF. CDR3 coding DNA: TGTGCCAGCAGTGAATACGTACAGGATCAGCCCCAGCATTTT.

J is TRBJ2-7 and V is TRBV9; D call uncertain. Trimming stripped 2 bases from V and 3 bases from J, with 15 bases between. From germline, CDR1 is SGDLS and CDR2 YYNGEE. The CDR3 has 15 amino acids. The CDR3 here is CASSVHWRIDYEQYF. In DNA, the CDR3 is TGTGCCAGCAGCGTTCACTGGCGGATAGACTACGAGCAGTACTTC.

The rearrangement uses TRBV7-2 and TRBJ2-2; 10 nucleotides match TRBD2. The CDR3 is made up of 17 amino acids. V lost 4 bases to trimming and J lost 1 base; unmatched junction nucleotides: 6. Looked up from germline, CDR1 is SGHTA and CDR2 is FQGNSA. CDR3: CASSSDWTSGNTGELFF. DNA for the CDR3: TGTGCCAGCAGCTCTGACTGGACTAGCGGGAACACCGGGGAGCTGTTTTTT.

V gene TRBV5-6 combines with J gene TRBJ1-4; D may be TRBD1 (5 bases). The V and J ends lost 4 bases and 8 bases respectively, with 9 bases between them. The CDR3 runs 12 residues. Germline V gives CDR1 SGHDT, CDR2 YYEEEE. The CDR3 DNA is TGTGCCAGCAGCCGGGGGGAGGAAAAACTGTTTTTT. Translation gives CASSRGEEKLFF.

The genes are TRBV5-1 and TRBJ2-7; perhaps TRBD2 as D (5 bases). CDR1 SGHRS and CDR2 YFSETQ come from the germline V gene. The CDR3 has 13 amino acids. The germline V and J ends were trimmed by 0 bases and 9 bases, with 13 bases remaining between them. In DNA form, the CDR3 reads TGCGCCAGCAGCTTGGAGAAGGGAGCCCGGCAGTACTTC. Its translation is CASSLEKGARQYF.

The gene calls are TRBV25-1 and TRBJ2-3; unclear D gene. In germline, CDR1 is MGHDK, CDR2 SYGVNS. The CDR3 length is 13 residues. The V end was cut by 5 bases, the J end by 4 bases, with 10 bases between. The CDR3 loop reads CASSSLRSDTQYF. In DNA, the CDR3 is TGTGCCAGCAGTTCCCTACGGTCAGATACGCAGTATTTT.

V is TRBV9 and J is TRBJ2-5, with D possibly matching TRBD2 (6 bases). The V gene lost 1 base and the J gene lost 0 bases, with 10 bases spanning the gap. CDR1 is SGDLS, CDR2 YYNGEE, per germline. This CDR3 region has 15 residues. CDR3 DNA sequence: TGTGCCAGCAGCGTAAGTGCGGGGTACCAAGAGACCCAGTACTTC. Encoded protein: CASSVSAGYQETQYF.

The chain combines TRBV25-1 with TRBJ1-5; 7 bases align to TRBD1. CDR1 is MGHDK, CDR2 SYGVNS, per germline. This CDR3 region has 15 residues. Losses at the gene ends were 2 bases for V and 1 base for J; bases not matched to a gene: 2. DNA for the CDR3: TGTGCCAGCAGTGAACCAGGGGGGAGCAATCAGCCCCAGCATTTT. This encodes CASSEPGGSNQPQHF.

The chain has TRBV7-3 and TRBJ2-5, with 13 bases aligning to TRBD2. The CDR3 spans 18 residues. V lost 1 base to trimming and J lost 5 bases; unmatched junction nucleotides: 10. Germline-derived CDR1 and CDR2 are SGHTA and FQGTGA. The CDR3 here is CASSLKGGLAGQEETQYF. The CDR3 nucleotides are TGTGCCAGCAGCTTAAAGGGGGGACTAGCGGGGCAAGAGGAGACCCAGTACTTC.